This T cell receptor (beta chain) was recovered during a study of PD-1 blockade in classical Hodgkin lymphoma. This clone was counted once. Sample time point: cycle 4 day 1 (C4D1), after less than 7 weeks of nivolumab. Every single patient, without exception, relapsed after autologous stem cell transplantation, and brentuximab vedotin exposure varied. It was by magnetic negative selection that CD4+ T cells were purified from thawed PBMCs. Patients had relapsed/refractory classical Hodgkin lymphoma with complete response, partial response or progressive disease as best response. This CDR3 is built from 16 residues. The junction had 12 bases not matched to a gene; V was cut back by 5 bases and J by 4 bases. Germline V gives CDR1 MGHDK, CDR2 SYGVNS. Here immunoSEQ multiplex PCR was the method, and the copy in TCRdb shows in-frame clones only, minus some. Among about 13,000 clones listed, about 79% were seen once.

The starting material was CD4+ T cells from blood, obtained before the fourth cycle of nivolumab. This TCR was recovered from a human donor with classical Hodgkin lymphoma. The chain links TRBV25-1 to TRBJ2-3; 7 bases line up with TRBD1. The chain's CDR3 is CASSHDRVRGADTQYF. In DNA form, the CDR3 reads TGTGCCAGCAGTCACGACAGGGTTCGGGGTGCAGATACGCAGTATTTT.